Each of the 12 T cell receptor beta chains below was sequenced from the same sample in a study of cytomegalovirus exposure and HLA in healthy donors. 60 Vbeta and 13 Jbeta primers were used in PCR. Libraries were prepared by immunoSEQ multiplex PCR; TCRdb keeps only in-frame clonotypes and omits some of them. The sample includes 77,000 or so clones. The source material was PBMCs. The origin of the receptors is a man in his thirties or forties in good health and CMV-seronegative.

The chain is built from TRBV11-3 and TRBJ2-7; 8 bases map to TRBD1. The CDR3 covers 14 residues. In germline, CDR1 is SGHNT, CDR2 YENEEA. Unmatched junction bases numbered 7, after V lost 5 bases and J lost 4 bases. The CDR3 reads CASSIDRGRYEQYF. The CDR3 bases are TGTGCCAGCAGCATCGACAGGGGAAGGTACGAGCAGTACTTC.

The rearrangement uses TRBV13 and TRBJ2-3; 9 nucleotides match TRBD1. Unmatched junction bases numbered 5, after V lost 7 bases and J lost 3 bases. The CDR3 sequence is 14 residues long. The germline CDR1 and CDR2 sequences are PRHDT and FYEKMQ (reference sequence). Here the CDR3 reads CASIDRGRTDTQYF. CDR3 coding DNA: TGTGCCAGCATTGACAGGGGGAGGACAGATACGCAGTATTTT.

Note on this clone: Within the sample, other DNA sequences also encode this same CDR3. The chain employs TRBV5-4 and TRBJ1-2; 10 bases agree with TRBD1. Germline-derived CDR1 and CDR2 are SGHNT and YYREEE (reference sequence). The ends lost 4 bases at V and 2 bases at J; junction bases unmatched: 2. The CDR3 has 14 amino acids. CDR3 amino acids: CASSLGQGNYGYTF. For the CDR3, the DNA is TGTGCCAGCAGCCTGGGACAGGGGAACTATGGCTACACCTTC.

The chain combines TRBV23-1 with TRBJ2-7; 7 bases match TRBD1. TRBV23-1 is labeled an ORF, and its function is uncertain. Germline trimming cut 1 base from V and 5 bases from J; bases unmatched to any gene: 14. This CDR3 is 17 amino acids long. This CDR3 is CASSQLGDSELRHEQYF. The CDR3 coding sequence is TGCGCCAGCAGTCAATTGGGGGACAGCGAGTTACGACACGAGCAGTACTTC.

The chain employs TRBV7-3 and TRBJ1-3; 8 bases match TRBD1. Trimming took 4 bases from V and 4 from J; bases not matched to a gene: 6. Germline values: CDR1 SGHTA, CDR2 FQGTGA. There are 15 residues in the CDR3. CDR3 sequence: CASSSTGGDGNTIYF. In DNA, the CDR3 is TGTGCCAGCAGCTCCACAGGGGGGGACGGAAACACCATATATTTT.

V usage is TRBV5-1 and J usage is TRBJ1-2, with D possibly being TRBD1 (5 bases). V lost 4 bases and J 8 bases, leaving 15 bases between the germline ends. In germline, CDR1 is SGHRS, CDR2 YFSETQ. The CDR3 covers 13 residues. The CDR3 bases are TGCGCCAGCAGCCCGGGCCCAGGGTGGGGCTACACCTTC. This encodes CASSPGPGWGYTF.

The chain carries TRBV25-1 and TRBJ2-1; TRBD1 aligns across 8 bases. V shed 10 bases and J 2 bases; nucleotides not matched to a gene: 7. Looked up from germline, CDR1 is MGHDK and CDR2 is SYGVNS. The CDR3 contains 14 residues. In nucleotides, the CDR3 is TGTGCCACTCGTACAGGGGGACCCTACAATGAGCAGTTCTTC. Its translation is CATRTGGPYNEQFF.

The CDR3 region has the DNA TGTGCCAGCAGCTTGAGTCGAGTCGAGCAGTACTTC. It is translated as CASSLSRVEQYF. J is TRBJ2-7 and V is TRBV5-6; D remains ambiguous. Germline values: CDR1 SGHDT, CDR2 YYEEEE. Trimming took off 1 base at V and 6 bases at J, with 8 bases between the two ends. The CDR3 sequence is 12 residues long.

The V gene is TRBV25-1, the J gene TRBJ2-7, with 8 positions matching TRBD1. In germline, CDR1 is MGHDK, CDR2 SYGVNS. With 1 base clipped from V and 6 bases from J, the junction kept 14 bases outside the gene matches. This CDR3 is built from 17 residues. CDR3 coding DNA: TGTGCCAGCAGTGAATCCGCCGGACAGGGTTTAAGTCGCGAGCAGTACTTC. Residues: CASSESAGQGLSREQYF.

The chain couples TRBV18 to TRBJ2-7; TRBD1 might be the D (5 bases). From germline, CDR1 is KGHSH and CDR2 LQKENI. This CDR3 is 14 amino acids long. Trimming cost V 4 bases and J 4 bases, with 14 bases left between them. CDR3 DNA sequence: TGTGCCAGCTCACATCAGTACAGGATTTACGAGCAGTACTTC. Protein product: CASSHQYRIYEQYF.

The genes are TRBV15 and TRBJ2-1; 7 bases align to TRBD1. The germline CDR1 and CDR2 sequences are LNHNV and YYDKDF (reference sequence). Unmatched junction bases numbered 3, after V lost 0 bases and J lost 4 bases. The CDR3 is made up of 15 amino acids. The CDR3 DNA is TGTGCCACCAGCAGAGATGGGACAGCATACAATGAGCAGTTCTTC. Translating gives CATSRDGTAYNEQFF.

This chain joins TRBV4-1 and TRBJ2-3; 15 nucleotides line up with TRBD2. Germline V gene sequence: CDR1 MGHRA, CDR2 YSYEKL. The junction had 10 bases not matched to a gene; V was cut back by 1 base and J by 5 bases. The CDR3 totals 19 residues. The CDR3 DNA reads TGCGCCAGCAGCCAAGTTCCCGGACTAGCGGGGGGGCGAAGAGATACGCAGTATTTT. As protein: CASSQVPGLAGGRRDTQYF.